These 13 T cell receptor beta chains share one sample of origin, sequenced in a study of T cells in Graves' hyperthyroidism and ophthalmopathy. RNA transcripts served as the template for amplifying TCR beta CDR3 regions. HTBI primers drove first-round RT-PCR of the TCR CDR3. Each CDR3 protein is one row after TCRdb ran MiXCR on the multiplex PCR reads. The table includes under 350,000 distinct CDR3 sequences, roughly 18% detected once. Material: blood. The origin of the receptors is a woman aged 50 to 65 with Graves' hyperthyroidism.

This clonotype was counted many times. This chain joins TRBV13 and TRBJ1-1; TRBD1 might be the D (5 bases). Germline CDR1 is PRHDT and CDR2 is FYEKMQ (reference sequence). CDR3 size: 13 residues. With 8 bases removed from V and 5 bases from J, the gap between germline ends came to 15 bases. The CDR3 spells CASLRQGGTEAFF. The CDR3 nucleotides are TGTGCCAGCCTAAGGCAGGGCGGGACTGAAGCTTTCTTT.

Worth noting for this clonotype: A much larger clone lies a single base off, so this may be a read error. The chain combines TRBV5-1 with TRBJ2-7; TRBD1 agrees at 10 bases. This CDR3 is built from 14 residues. Per the germline V gene, CDR1 is SGHRS and CDR2 is YFSETQ. CDR3 protein: CTSSSSGTGVEQYF. The CDR3 DNA reads as TGCACCAGCAGTTCATCCGGGACAGGGGTCGAGCAGTACTTC.

This clonotype was counted at least ten times. The rearrangement uses TRBV7-9 and TRBJ1-3; D unclear. Trimming stripped 3 bases from V and 3 bases from J, with 0 bases between. Germline V lookup: CDR1 SEHNR, CDR2 FQNEAQ (reference sequence). The CDR3 extends over 11 amino acids. The CDR3 protein is CASSFGNTIYF. The CDR3 DNA sequence: TGTGCCAGCAGCTTTGGAAACACCATATATTTT.

V is TRBV9 and J is TRBJ1-4; D call uncertain. Germline CDR1 reads SGDLS; CDR2 reads YYNGEE. CDR3 size: 14 residues. V lost 3 bases to trimming and J lost 3 bases, with 9 bases between them. The CDR3 sequence: CASSEGFANEKLFF. The CDR3 DNA follows: TGTGCCAGCAGCGAAGGGTTTGCTAATGAAAAACTGTTTTTT.

This clonotype was recorded at least ten times. The chain recombines TRBV7-9 with TRBJ1-1; D uncertain. There are 17 residues in the CDR3. Germline V lookup: CDR1 SEHNR, CDR2 FQNEAQ (reference sequence). With 1 base removed from V and 1 base from J, the gap between germline ends came to 16 bases. The CDR3 DNA is TGTGCCAGCAGCTTAGGGTGGTCGGCTGCAGGGAACACTGAAGCTTTCTTT. It specifies CASSLGWSAAGNTEAFF.

The gene calls are TRBV12-3 or TRBV12-4 and TRBJ1-3, with 8 positions matching TRBD1. This CDR3 region has 18 residues. V dropped 6 bases and J dropped 0; count of bases not matched to a gene: 13. This CDR3 is CASRETGTGFFSGNTIYF. The CDR3 DNA sequence: TGTGCCAGCAGAGAAACCGGGACAGGATTCTTCTCTGGAAACACCATATATTTT.

This chain joins TRBV15 and TRBJ1-5, with D unclear. Germline values: CDR1 LNHNV, CDR2 YYDKDF (reference sequence). The CDR3 runs 14 residues. V dropped 1 base and J dropped 3 bases, with 7 bases sitting between them. CDR3 loop: CATSRGENNQPQHF. In DNA form, the CDR3 reads TGTGCCACCAGCAGAGGAGAGAACAATCAGCCCCAGCATTTT.

This clonotype was counted ten times or more. The genes are TRBV30 and TRBJ2-3, with D unclear. Looked up from germline, CDR1 is GTSNPN and CDR2 is SVGIG (reference sequence). The CDR3 is made up of 11 amino acids. Trimming shortened V by 3 bases and J by 5 bases, and 6 bases separated the two germline ends. The CDR3 DNA is TGTGCCTGGAGAGGTGGAGATACGCAGTATTTT. This sequence encodes CAWRGGDTQYF.

At least ten counts were recorded for this clonotype. The gene calls are TRBV11-2 and TRBJ1-1; a weak D match, TRBD1 (6 bases). Per the germline V gene, CDR1 is SGHAT and CDR2 is FQNNGV. Trimming stripped 1 base from V and 1 base from J, with 7 bases between. The CDR3 length is 14 residues. CDR3 nucleotide sequence: TGTGCCAGCAGCTTAGGACAGGAGAACACTGAAGCTTTCTTT. It specifies CASSLGQENTEAFF.

Notes on this clonotype: Just one base apart from a much larger clone, this may be a read error. V gene TRBV7-8 combines with J gene TRBJ2-5; tentatively, D is TRBD2 (5 bases). The germline V gene has CDR1 SGHVS and CDR2 FQNEAQ. This CDR3 has 15 residues. V shed 5 bases and J shed 5 bases, with 18 bases lying between them. This CDR3 is CASSTSPGSRETQYF. DNA of the CDR3: TGTGCCAGCAGCACCAGTCCGGGGAGTAGGGAGACCCAGTACTTC.

This clonotype was detected only a few times. The gene calls are TRBV2 and TRBJ2-7; D is possibly TRBD1 (6 bases). The CDR3 is made up of 11 amino acids. Germline lookup yields CDR1 SNHLY and CDR2 FYNNEI. The V gene lost 4 bases and the J gene lost 9 bases, with 10 bases spanning the gap. CDR3 residues: CASSAQGPQYF. The CDR3 coding sequence is TGTGCCAGCAGTGCACAGGGCCCGCAGTACTTC.

This clonotype has a handful of counts. This rearrangement joins TRBV19 to TRBJ2-3; a weak D match, TRBD1 (6 bases). Per the germline V gene, CDR1 is LNHDA and CDR2 is SQIVND (reference sequence). The CDR3 is made up of 16 amino acids. Trimming took 3 bases from V and 6 from J, leaving 19 bases between them. Here the CDR3 reads CASSIPTGTGADTQYF. Written as DNA, the CDR3 is TGTGCCAGTAGTATTCCGACAGGTACCGGTGCGGATACGCAGTATTTT.

In the case of this clonotype: Sequence at one end of the junction differs from germline and may be a read error. This chain joins TRBV30 and TRBJ2-7; 9 bases map to TRBD1. Germline V gives CDR1 GTSNPN, CDR2 SVGIG (reference sequence). This CDR3 has 19 residues. In nucleotides, the CDR3 is TGTGCTTGGATTGTCTTCCTGGCGGGACAGGGTCGAAATTCCTACGAGCAGTACTTC. This encodes CAWIVFLAGQGRNSYEQYF. Full variable domain (missing parts from reference TRBV30 and TRBJ2-7): SQTIHQWPATLVQPVGSPLSLECTVEGTSNPNLYWYRQAAGRGLQLLFYSVGIGQISSEVPQNLSASRPQDRQFILSSKKLLLSDSGFYLCAWIVFLAGQGRNSYEQYFGPGTRLTVT.